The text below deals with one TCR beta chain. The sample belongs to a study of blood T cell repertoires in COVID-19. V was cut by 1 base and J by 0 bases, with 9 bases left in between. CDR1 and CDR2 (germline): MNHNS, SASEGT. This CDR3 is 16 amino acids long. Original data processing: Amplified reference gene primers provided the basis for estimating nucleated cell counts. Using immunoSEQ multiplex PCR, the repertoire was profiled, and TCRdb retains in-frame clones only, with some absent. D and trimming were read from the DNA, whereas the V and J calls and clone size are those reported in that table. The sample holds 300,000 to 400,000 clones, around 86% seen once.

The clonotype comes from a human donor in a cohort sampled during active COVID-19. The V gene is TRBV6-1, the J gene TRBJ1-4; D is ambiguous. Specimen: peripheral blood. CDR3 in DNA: TGTGCCAGCAGTGAAGGGTTGACACCAACTAATGAAAAACTGTTTTTT. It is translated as CASSEGLTPTNEKLFF.